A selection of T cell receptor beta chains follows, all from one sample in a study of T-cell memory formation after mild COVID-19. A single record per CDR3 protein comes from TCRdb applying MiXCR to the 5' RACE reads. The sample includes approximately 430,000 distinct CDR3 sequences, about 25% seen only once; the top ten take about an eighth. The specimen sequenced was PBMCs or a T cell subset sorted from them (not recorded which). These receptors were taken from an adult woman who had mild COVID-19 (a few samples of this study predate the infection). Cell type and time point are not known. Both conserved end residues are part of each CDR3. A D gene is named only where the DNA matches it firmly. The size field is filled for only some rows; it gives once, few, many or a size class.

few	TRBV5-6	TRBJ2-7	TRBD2	CASSESGAGTYEQYF	TGTGCCAGCTCAGAGAGCGGGGCCGGGACCTACGAGCAGTACTTC
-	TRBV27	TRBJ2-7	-	CASSLKGPINEQYF	TGTGCCAGCAGCCTTAAGGGCCCAATTAACGAGCAGTACTTC
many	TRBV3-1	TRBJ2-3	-	CASSHNGLLTDTQYF	TGTGCCAGCAGCCACAATGGACTACTCACAGATACGCAGTATTTT
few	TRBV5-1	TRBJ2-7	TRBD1	CASSLGQGTDEQYF	TGCGCCAGCAGCTTGGGACAGGGGACCGACGAGCAGTACTTC
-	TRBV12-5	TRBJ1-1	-	CASGLEATEAFF	TGTGCTAGTGGTTTGGAAGCGACTGAAGCTTTCTTT
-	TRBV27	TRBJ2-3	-	CASSLLKWDTQYF	TGTGCCAGCAGTTTATTGAAGTGGGATACGCAGTATTTT
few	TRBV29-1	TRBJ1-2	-	CSVSKGRANYGYTF	TGCAGCGTGTCGAAGGGCAGGGCTAACTATGGCTACACCTTC
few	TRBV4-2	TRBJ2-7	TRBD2	CASTLTSGSSYEQYF	TGTGCCAGCACCCTAACTAGCGGGAGTTCCTACGAGCAGTACTTC
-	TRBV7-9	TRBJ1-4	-	CASSPDTGRSEKLFF	TGTGCCAGCAGCCCAGACACCGGCCGAAGTGAAAAACTGTTTTTT
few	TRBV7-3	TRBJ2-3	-	CASSGAEDTQYF	TGTGCCAGCAGCGGGGCTGAAGATACGCAGTATTTT
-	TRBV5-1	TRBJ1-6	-	CASSSDRSGNSPLHF	TGCGCCAGCAGCTCCGACAGGTCTGGGAATTCACCCCTCCACTTT
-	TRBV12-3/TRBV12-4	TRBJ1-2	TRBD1	CASSQGARGYTF	TGTGCCAGCAGCCAGGGGGCGCGCGGCTACACCTTC
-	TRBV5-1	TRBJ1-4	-	CASSRRGGAEELFF	TGCGCCAGCAGCCGGAGGGGCGGTGCCGAGGAACTGTTTTTT
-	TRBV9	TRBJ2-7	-	CASSVASGTLYEQYF	TGTGCCAGCAGCGTAGCTTCCGGGACCCTCTACGAGCAGTACTTC
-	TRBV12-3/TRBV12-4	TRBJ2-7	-	CASSLQGLGEQYF	TGTGCCAGCAGTTTACAGGGTTTGGGGGAGCAGTACTTC
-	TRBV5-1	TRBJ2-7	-	CAIRFTQGPPSYEQYF	TGCGCCATCCGATTTACCCAGGGGCCTCCCTCCTACGAGCAGTACTTC
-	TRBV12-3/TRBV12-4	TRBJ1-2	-	CASSLGGGTYGYTF	TGTGCCAGCAGTTTGGGCGGTGGAACCTATGGCTACACCTTC
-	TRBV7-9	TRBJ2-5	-	CASSLGVEETQYF	TGTGCCAGCAGCTTAGGGGTAGAAGAGACCCAGTACTTC
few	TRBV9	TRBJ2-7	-	CASSVEGGPYYEQYF	TGTGCCAGCAGCGTAGAGGGGGGACCCTACTACGAGCAGTACTTC
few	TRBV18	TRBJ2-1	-	CASSLRDRSSYNEQFF	TGTGCCAGCTCACTGAGAGACCGAAGCTCCTACAATGAGCAGTTCTTC
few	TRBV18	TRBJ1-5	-	CASSPQGTMQPQHF	TGTGCCAGCTCACCACAGGGTACGATGCAGCCCCAGCATTTT
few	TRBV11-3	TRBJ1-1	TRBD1	CASSPRDRADTEAFF	TGTGCCAGCAGCCCGCGGGACAGGGCGGACACTGAAGCTTTCTTT
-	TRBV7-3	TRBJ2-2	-	CASSPYRVANTGELFF	TGTGCCAGCAGTCCCTACAGGGTGGCGAACACCGGGGAGCTGTTTTTT